This T cell receptor beta chain was sequenced for a study of cytomegalovirus exposure and HLA in healthy donors (dated by TCRdb to about 2017). As for the study more broadly: In an earlier analysis of 450 to 750 of the donors, around 290 Gb of sequence data and approximately 100 million unique TCR beta sequences from roughly 190 million T cells were reported. Approximately 300 gigabases of sequencing data and 91 million or so unique TCR sequences made up an early release that covered over 550 HLA-typed donors. Of the 350 to 450 genotyped donors, 65% to 90% fell in the genetic ancestry cluster associated with self-reported Caucasian donors. The study was designed to test whether signatures of past pathogen exposure could be identified by cataloging public T cell receptors. The study used immunosequencing to profile the T cell repertoires of hundreds of subjects and linked those repertoires to cytomegalovirus serostatus. Besides the first cohort of 666 subjects, a separate validation cohort made up of over 100 different subjects was used. To predict cytomegalovirus infection status, the study brought together high-throughput TCR immunosequencing, statistical association of individual TCRs with disease status, and machine learning. To study patterns of TCR occurrence, a later analysis re-analyzed previously published TCR beta repertoires from 600 to 750 donors and added high-resolution HLA genotyping. In the later analysis, no new phenotypic data were used to find candidate immune exposures; instead, reliance was placed on TCR beta sequences and their occurrence across donors. To decide whether each TCR beta V gene segment behaved as functional or pseudogenic, an earlier analysis of fewer than 750 of the donors relied on high-throughput TCR beta sequencing. Alongside the repertoire data, information on donor age, sex, ethnicity and CMV serostatus was compiled. A later genetic analysis took genome-wide SNP genotypes for about 55% of the 666 donors and used that subset as a discovery cohort. Every discovery cohort repertoire had been produced on one sequencing platform. HLA typing covered class I and class II loci at four-digit resolution. The number of typed donors differed by locus: about 620-640 for A, B, C, DRB1 and DQB1; 500 to 550 for DQA1; 606 for DPA1; and around 450 for DPB1. Four to six DR-DQ haplotypes were handled as single units for association and clustering, since linkage in the cohort was strong. Among over 350 genotyped donors of the cohort, an average of approximately 240,000 unique TCR beta nucleotide sequences were sequenced per donor, roughly 20% of them non-productive.

Library method: the immunoSEQ multiplex PCR assay. A mixture of 60 forward primers for TCR Vbeta segments and 13 reverse primers for TCR Jbeta segments was used in the multiplex PCR. A multiplex PCR assay on genomic DNA amplified the CDR3 region of rearranged TCR beta genes. The Illumina HiSeq System was used to sequence the amplified TCR beta libraries as 87-base-pair reads. As for the original processing: A later analysis tallied about 77 million unique TCR beta chains across the 640 or so repertoires, and approximately 11 million of those chains were shared by two or more donors. To remove PCR and sequencing errors, raw reads were error-corrected and collapsed into unique sequences using a nearest-neighbor algorithm that merged closely related sequences. To assign V, D and J gene segments, CDR3 sequences were aligned to IMGT reference sequences. For a sequence to be retained, at least a six-nucleotide match to both a V gene segment and a J gene segment was required. Rearrangements were classified as productive when the CDR3 lacked stop codons and remained in frame with V and J, and all other rearrangements were classified as non-productive. Following IMGT convention, CDR3 was defined as the stretch from the second conserved V-encoded cysteine up to the conserved J-encoded phenylalanine. Sequences without an unambiguous match to a single V gene segment were excluded from the earlier analysis of almost 600 of the donors. An earlier analysis of a few hundred of the donors classified V segments as functional when productive rearrangements were above 56.7% and as segregating when the standard deviation between donors was above 5%. To diagnose cytomegalovirus status from the catalog of TCR beta chain sequences, a statistical classification framework was built. V and J gene assignment, in a later analysis, came from comparing TCR nucleotide sequences with IMGT/GENE-DB human TR gene sequences. Using the TCRdist pipeline, a later analysis assigned CDR3 sequences along with most-parsimonious VDJ recombination scenarios. A later analysis defined each TCR beta chain by its CDR3 amino acid sequence plus V-gene family, and excluded reads lacking a unique V-gene family. In a later analysis, 500 to 650 highly shared, low-generation-probability nucleotide sequences were removed to address suspected cross-contamination and a sequencing artifact. For each public chain, a later analysis derived a clonal expansion index from normalized ranks of inferred template counts within each repertoire. In a later analysis, generation probabilities were computed using a VDJ recombination model fitted to out-of-frame rearrangements, and the results were checked against IGoR. A later analysis scored TCR-TCR, TCR-HLA and TCR-CMV co-occurrence with hypergeometric tests, applying a repertoire-size bias correction to TCR pairs. False discovery rates were estimated in a later analysis by permuting HLA or CMV assignments 20 times. A later analysis grouped co-occurring TCRs with DBSCAN, adding TCRdist sequence similarity when clustering within HLA-allele-positive subsets. For co-occurrence clustering, repertoires with fewer than 30,000 or more than 120,000 public chains were excluded, along with roughly 5 repertoires with anomalous nucleotide sharing. TCRdb limited this immuneACCESS table to in-frame rearrangements with V and J called. A share of clones is missing; checked studies link under half to unresolved V genes, and the rest is unexplained. That table gives V, J and clone size, and the DNA gave D and trimming. The sample contains roughly 120,000 clones, over 70% of them found a single time. The ten largest clones take up 1.5% of the sample.

The cohort comprised some 700 healthy bone marrow donors. All cohort members were sampled while nominally healthy, although unrecorded immune exposures were likely present. The donor was CMV seronegative and belonged to the group of 352 seronegative cohort members. Each donor provided a peripheral blood sample, and peripheral blood mononuclear cells were used for TCR beta sequencing. The Qiagen DNeasy Blood Extraction Kit was used to extract genomic DNA from the blood cell samples. The germline V gene (reference sequence) specifies SGHNT as CDR1 and YYREEE as CDR2. V is cut back by 2 bases and J by 7 bases, with 10 bases in the junction unmatched. Inclusive of the bounding cysteine and phenylalanine, the CDR3 is 18 residues long. Of the read, only the CDR3 DNA is kept; its 54 bases are in frame from base 1. General study outcomes and caveats: The earlier analysis of around 600 of the donors excluded some 16 rarely observed V segments, including chromosome 9 orphons, because counts were too low. The presence/absence analyses assumed that sequencing depth was roughly uniform across donors, and that assumption may not be true. Cytomegalovirus status was reported to be diagnosed by the classifier with high specificity and sensitivity in both the original and validation cohorts. A group of highly shared sequence variants was considered likely to be a technical artifact of the sequencing pipeline. Several of the top co-occurrence clusters appeared to be linked to parvovirus B19, influenza, CMV and Epstein-Barr virus, according to a later analysis. A further reported finding was that TCR beta sequences accurately predicted the HLA-A and HLA-B alleles for most subjects in the first cohort. While some public TCRs were present in many individuals, most TCR sequences turned up only very rarely across donors. A few of the identified cytomegalovirus-associated TCR beta chains were confirmed in vitro to be specific for cytomegalovirus antigens. A later genetic analysis associated a missense DCLRE1C variant with V-gene and J-gene trimming of TCR beta chains, and an independent cohort replicated the association. Compared with the approximately 670-donor mean, donors in an Asian-associated ancestry cluster had fewer N-insertions in productive TCRs, according to a later genetic analysis. Correlated functional status among segregating V segments might reflect linkage disequilibrium, but an unknown experimental factor could not be ruled out. Some IMGT-functional V segments, including TRBV6-2 and TRBV6-3, could not be told apart with the 87-base-pair reads, so those segments were excluded. In a later analysis, the rate of TCR association differed among HLA loci, with DRB1 alleles having the most associated TCRs and HLA-C alleles having the fewest. CMV serostatus was the only immune exposure information available for the cohort. The study listed 150 to 200 TCR beta chains as associated with cytomegalovirus. A later analysis associated about 17,000 TCR beta sequences with specific HLA alleles at a false discovery rate of 0.05. HLA typing was unavailable for some donors at each locus, so association tests used only the typed subset. The authors suggested that the approach could potentially be extended to other disease states and immunological phenotypes. When HLA alleles, especially DR and DQ, strongly co-occurred, attributing TCR associations to individual alleles was difficult. This cohort had only TCR beta chains sequenced, and the lack of alpha or paired-chain data limited which features could be detected. Broadly in line with IMGT annotations, most TCR beta V segments showed up in productive rearrangements about 87% or about 30% of the time in an earlier analysis of several hundred of the donors. In a later analysis, HLA-associated TCR beta chains showed more clonal expansion and lower generation probabilities than non-associated chains that were equally common. A later analysis found that most CMV-associated TCR beta chains appeared HLA-restricted, with HLA associations seemingly driven largely by CMV exposure.

As to this clone: The antigen this receptor binds is unknown. Base qualities are not at hand, and no much larger clone is one base apart.

The rearrangement combines TRBV5-4 with TRBJ2-1, with 15 central nucleotides matching TRBD2. This receptor was identified in a woman younger than 35 in good health and CMV-seronegative. Input material: PBMCs. CDR3 reads: CASSLGGLAGGRGNEQFF. The sequence in DNA is TGTGCCAGCAGCTTAGGTGGACTAGCGGGAGGGAGAGGGAATGAGCAGTTCTTC. With the portions outside the CDR3 filled from the reference TRBV5-4 and TRBJ2-1 genes, the complete variable region becomes ETGVTQSPTHLIKTRGQQVTLRCSSQSGHNTVSWYQQALGQGPQFIFQYYREEENGRGNFPPRFSGLQFPNYSSELNVNALELDDSALYLCASSLGGLAGGRGNEQFFGPGTRLTVL.